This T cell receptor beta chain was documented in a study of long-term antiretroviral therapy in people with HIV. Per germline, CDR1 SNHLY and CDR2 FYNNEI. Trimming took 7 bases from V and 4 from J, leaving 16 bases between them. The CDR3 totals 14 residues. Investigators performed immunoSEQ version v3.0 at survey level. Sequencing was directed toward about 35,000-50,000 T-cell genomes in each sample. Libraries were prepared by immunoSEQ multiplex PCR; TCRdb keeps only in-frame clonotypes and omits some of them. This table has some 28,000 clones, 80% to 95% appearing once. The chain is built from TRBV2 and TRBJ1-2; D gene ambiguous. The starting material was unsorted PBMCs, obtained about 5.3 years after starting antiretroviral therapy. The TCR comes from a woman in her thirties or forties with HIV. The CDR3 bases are TGTGCCAGCAACATGCTCCTTGGAGCCTATGGCTACACCTTC. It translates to CASNMLLGAYGYTF. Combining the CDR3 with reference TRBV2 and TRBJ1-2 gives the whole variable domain EPEVTQTPSHQVTQMGQEVILRCVPISNHLYFYWYRQILGQKVEFLVSFYNNEISEKSEIFDDQFSVERPDGSNFTLKIRSTKLEDSAMYFCASNMLLGAYGYTFGSGTRLTVV.